This record looks at one T cell receptor (beta chain) sequence and its context. Its cognate antigen is unknown. This entry is derived from a study of cytomegalovirus exposure and HLA in healthy donors. The study's findings and limits: Several of the most significant clusters were apparently associated with common viral pathogens in a later analysis.

In germline, CDR1 is MNHEY, CDR2 SMNVEV (reference sequence). The length of the CDR3 is 15 residues. V lost 2 bases, J lost 0 bases, and 8 bases lay in between. Both 60 Vbeta primers and 13 Jbeta primers went into the PCR. Some clones are missing from TCRdb's copy, which holds only in-frame ones; the method was immunoSEQ multiplex PCR. This sample has around 180,000 clones, with approximately 75% found just once. The gene calls are TRBV27 and TRBJ2-1; no reliable D call. The source material was PBMCs. The clonotype comes from a girl under 18 in good health and CMV-seronegative. Written as DNA, the CDR3 is TGTGCCAGCAGTTTAAGTCTGAGCTCCTACAATGAGCAGTTCTTC. Translating it yields CASSLSLSSYNEQFF.